This entry lists 27 T cell receptor beta chains sequenced from one sample in a study of identifying expanded T cells in peripheral blood (dated by TCRdb to the late 2010s). Library preparation employed the immunoSEQ multiplex PCR assay. The source is immuneACCESS, and TCRdb retained only in-frame sequences with V and J called. Part of the clones is not carried over; for the studies checked, unresolved V genes explain less than half of this, and the remainder is unexplained. The sample table records about 85,000 clones; 70% to 90% of these occur just once. The biggest ten clones account for around a fifth of the sample. The sequenced sample was blood. The source of these receptors is a person aged 18 to 69 in good health.

The rearrangement joins TRBV2 to TRBJ1-5; D might be TRBD1 (5 bases). The CDR3 covers 16 residues. The germline V gene has CDR1 SNHLY and CDR2 FYNNEI. With 3 bases removed from V and 0 bases from J, the gap between germline ends came to 12 bases. The CDR3 region is CASSEGQPYSNQPQHF. CDR3 sequence (DNA): TGTGCCAGCAGTGAGGGGCAGCCATATAGCAATCAGCCCCAGCATTTT. Using reference TRBV2 and TRBJ1-5 for the parts outside the CDR3, the full variable domain is EPEVTQTPSHQVTQMGQEVILRCVPISNHLYFYWYRQILGQKVEFLVSFYNNEISEKSEIFDDQFSVERPDGSNFTLKIRSTKLEDSAMYFCASSEGQPYSNQPQHFGDGTRLSIL.

In nucleotides, the CDR3 is TGTGCCAGCAGCTTAGCGGCTAGCGGGGGGCTAGAGACCCAGTACTTC. Encoded protein: CASSLAASGGLETQYF. The chain employs TRBV7-2 and TRBJ2-5; 11 bases agree with TRBD2. CDR1 and CDR2 (germline): SGHTA, FQGNSA. The CDR3 runs 16 residues. Trimming removed 0 bases from V and 4 bases from J; junction bases left unmatched: 4.

The rearrangement joins TRBV7-2 to TRBJ1-1, with 8 positions matching TRBD1. The CDR3 extends over 14 amino acids. Looked up from germline, CDR1 is SGHTA and CDR2 is FQGNSA. The trim removed 5 bases at V and 3 bases at J, leaving 5 bases unmatched. CDR3 sequence reads: CASSTRTGHTEAFF. For the CDR3, the DNA is TGTGCCAGCAGCACCAGGACAGGGCACACTGAAGCTTTCTTT.

This clone showed up just a few times. This chain connects TRBV30 to TRBJ2-1; D possibly corresponds to TRBD2 (7 bases). CDR3 length: 16 amino acids. V lost 0 bases, J lost 0 bases, and 12 bases lay in between. Germline assignment: CDR1 GTSNPN and CDR2 SVGIG (reference sequence). CDR3 region: CAWSVGGGVSYNEQFF. The CDR3 coding sequence is TGTGCCTGGAGTGTAGGGGGGGGAGTCTCCTACAATGAGCAGTTCTTC.

For the CDR3, the DNA is TGTGCCAGCAGGCCCGGACGGGGTTACTCCTACGAGCAGTACTTC. Translated, it gives CASRPGRGYSYEQYF. This chain links TRBV6-6 with TRBJ2-7; TRBD2 might be the D (5 bases). With 6 bases removed from V and 0 bases from J, the gap between germline ends came to 15 bases. The V gene's germline CDR1 is MNHNY and CDR2 SVGAGI (reference sequence). This CDR3 region has 15 residues.

This chain uses TRBV15 with TRBJ2-1, with TRBD1 identical over 8 bases. Germline V lookup: CDR1 LNHNV, CDR2 YYDKDF (reference sequence). V lost 3 bases, J lost 3 bases, and 4 bases stayed unmatched. This CDR3 is 15 amino acids long. The CDR3 loop reads CATSSGQGDYNEQFF. Written as DNA, the CDR3 is TGTGCCACCAGCAGCGGACAGGGAGACTACAATGAGCAGTTCTTC.

V usage is TRBV30 and J usage is TRBJ1-5, with D unclear. The CDR3 spans 20 residues. Germline V CDR1 and CDR2: GTSNPN, SVGIG (reference sequence). The germline V and J ends were trimmed by 1 base and 1 base, with 26 bases remaining between them. CDR3 sequence: CAWSARRANPRQTSNQPQHF. Here the CDR3 DNA reads TGTGCCTGGAGTGCCCGTCGCGCAAACCCCCGGCAGACGAGCAATCAGCCCCAGCATTTT. The whole variable domain, remainder taken from reference TRBV30 and TRBJ1-5, is SQTIHQWPATLVQPVGSPLSLECTVEGTSNPNLYWYRQAAGRGLQLLFYSVGIGQISSEVPQNLSASRPQDRQFILSSKKLLLSDSGFYLCAWSARRANPRQTSNQPQHFGDGTRLSIL.

There are a few counts of this clone. The chain uses TRBV25-1 and TRBJ1-2; D ambiguous. This CDR3 is built from 13 residues. The V and J ends lost 1 base and 8 bases respectively, with 11 bases between them. The germline CDR1 and CDR2 sequences are MGHDK and SYGVNS. CDR3 in amino acids: CASSESVGWGYTF. The DNA of the CDR3 is TGTGCCAGCAGTGAATCCGTAGGGTGGGGCTACACCTTC.

This chain links TRBV29-1 with TRBJ1-2; 8 positions match TRBD1. CDR1 is SQVTM, CDR2 ANQGSEA, per germline. Trimming took 4 bases from V and 3 from J; bases not matched to a gene: 4. The CDR3 is 13 amino acids. In DNA form, the CDR3 reads TGCAGCGTTGCAGGGGGCGCGGACTATGGCTACACCTTC. Its protein product is CSVAGGADYGYTF. The full variable domain, its missing parts supplied by reference TRBV29-1 and TRBJ1-2, is SAVISQKPSRDICQRGTSLTIQCQVDSQVTMMFWYRQQPGQSLTLIATANQGSEATYESGFVIDKFPISRPNLTFSTLTVSNMSPEDSSIYLCSVAGGADYGYTFGSGTRLTVV.

The chain is built from TRBV10-3 and TRBJ2-1, with D perhaps matching TRBD1 (5 bases). V lost 6 bases, J lost 6 bases, and 18 bases lay in between. Germline V lookup: CDR1 ENHRY, CDR2 SYGVKD. This CDR3 comprises 15 residues. CDR3 sequence reads: CAIRDLRGKGNEQFF. The CDR3, as DNA: TGTGCCATCAGGGACCTTAGGGGAAAAGGCAATGAGCAGTTCTTC.

This chain joins TRBV9 and TRBJ2-5, with 8 nucleotides matching TRBD2. The ends lost 3 bases at V and 7 bases at J; junction bases unmatched: 14. Looked up from germline, CDR1 is SGDLS and CDR2 is YYNGEE. This CDR3 has 16 residues. The CDR3 spells CASSGDSGTSGGTQYF. The CDR3 DNA reads TGTGCCAGCAGCGGTGACTCCGGGACTAGTGGCGGGACCCAGTACTTC.

In this sample, this clone turned up a few times. The V gene is TRBV18, the J gene TRBJ1-5, with 8 bases that match TRBD1. The CDR3 has 16 amino acids. CDR1 and CDR2 from the germline V gene are KGHSH and LQKENI. The V and J ends lost 5 bases and 2 bases, in that order; junction bases with no gene match: 8. The CDR3 nucleotides read TGTGCCAGCTCATCCCAGACAGGGGTAGGCAATCAGCCCCAGCATTTT. Its translation is CASSSQTGVGNQPQHF.

The chain has TRBV18 and TRBJ1-2, with D perhaps matching TRBD1 (6 bases). The CDR3 has 17 residues. In germline, CDR1 is KGHSH, CDR2 LQKENI. V was pared by 3 bases and J by 0 bases, with 17 bases between. CDR3 DNA sequence: TGTGCCAGCTCACCCGTCGGGGGAGCAGGGGCTAACTATGGCTACACCTTC. Amino acid sequence: CASSPVGGAGANYGYTF.

V usage is TRBV5-6 and J usage is TRBJ2-7; TRBD1 aligns across 7 bases. CDR1 SGHDT and CDR2 YYEEEE come from the germline V gene. The CDR3 contains 16 residues. Trimming at V came to 3 bases and at J to 0 bases, leaving 9 bases not matched to a gene. CDR3 DNA: TGTGCCAGCAGCTCATCCACAGGGGTTCCCTCCTACGAGCAGTACTTC. Protein sequence: CASSSSTGVPSYEQYF.

The chain carries TRBV28 and TRBJ2-3, with D perhaps TRBD1 (6 bases). Trimming took 2 bases from V and 5 from J, leaving 14 bases between them. CDR3 length: 15 residues. Germline V gene data show CDR1 as MDHEN and CDR2 as SYDVKM. CDR3 sequence reads: CASSLQGKVVDTQYF. CDR3 DNA sequence: TGTGCCAGCAGTTTACAGGGGAAAGTTGTAGATACGCAGTATTTT.

V and J are TRBV7-9 and TRBJ1-5; D is unclear. Trimming left V 1 base short and J 0 bases short, with 16 bases between. Germline V CDR1 and CDR2: SEHNR, FQNEAQ (reference sequence). This CDR3 has 18 residues. The CDR3 region is CASSLVAWGGDSNQPQHF. The CDR3 DNA reads TGTGCCAGCAGCTTAGTGGCGTGGGGTGGGGATAGCAATCAGCCCCAGCATTTT.

This chain joins TRBV5-6 and TRBJ2-7; D gene unclear. Trimming pared 0 bases from V and 1 base from J, leaving 5 bases between. The CDR3 has 13 amino acids. Germline assignment: CDR1 SGHDT and CDR2 YYEEEE. CDR3 coding DNA: TGTGCCAGCAGCTTGGGTAGGTCCTACGAGCAGTACTTC. This codes for CASSLGRSYEQYF.

The chain couples TRBV11-3 to TRBJ1-1, with D unclear. Germline V CDR1 and CDR2: SGHNT, YENEEA. V dropped 1 base and J dropped 3 bases, with 6 bases sitting between them. The CDR3 covers 13 residues. The CDR3 DNA is TGTGCCAGCAGCTTAGGCACGGACACTGAAGCTTTCTTT. Protein product: CASSLGTDTEAFF. Filled out from reference TRBV11-3 and TRBJ1-1, the complete variable domain reads EAGVVQSPRYKIIEKKQPVAFWCNPISGHNTLYWYLQNLGQGPELLIRYENEEAVDDSQLPKDRFSAERLKGVDSTLKIQPAELGDSAVYLCASSLGTDTEAFFGQGTRLTVV.

The J gene is TRBJ2-7, the V gene TRBV4-3; TRBD1 is a possible D gene (5 bases). Germline CDR1 LGHNA, CDR2 YSLEER. Trimming removed 5 bases from V and 1 base from J, with 12 bases in between. This CDR3 region has 14 residues. CDR3 bases: TGCGCCAGCAGCACCGGACAAGGGTCCTACGAGCAGTACTTC. Amino acid sequence: CASSTGQGSYEQYF.

The chain combines TRBV7-6 with TRBJ2-7; D remains unclear. CDR1 is SGHVS and CDR2 is FNYEAQ in the germline V gene. Trimming took off 5 bases at V and 6 bases at J, with 17 bases between the two ends. The CDR3 is made up of 14 amino acids. The CDR3 reads CASSPPEVQSEQYF. The CDR3 DNA follows: TGTGCCAGCAGCCCCCCTGAAGTACAGAGCGAGCAGTACTTC. Combining the CDR3 with reference TRBV7-6 and TRBJ2-7 gives the whole variable domain GAGVSQSPRYKVTKRGQDVALRCDPISGHVSLYWYRQALGQGPEFLTYFNYEAQQDKSGLPNDRFSAERPEGSISTLTIQRTEQRDSAMYRCASSPPEVQSEQYFGPGTRLTVT.

This clone is a singleton in its sample. The chain combines TRBV27 with TRBJ1-5; a possible D gene is TRBD1 (5 bases). The V end lost 7 bases, the J end lost 6 bases, and 13 bases lay between the germline ends. Germline V gives CDR1 MNHEY, CDR2 SMNVEV (reference sequence). The CDR3 has 13 amino acids. The CDR3 loop is CASKPRAGQPQHF. The CDR3, as DNA: TGTGCCAGCAAACCCAGGGCGGGTCAGCCCCAGCATTTT.

V gene TRBV2 combines with J gene TRBJ2-7, with D maybe TRBD2 (5 bases). Per germline, CDR1 SNHLY and CDR2 FYNNEI. This CDR3 contains 16 residues. V was clipped by 6 bases and J by 4 bases, with 22 bases between them. The chain's CDR3 is CASRAGPGYLQYEQYF. The CDR3, as DNA: TGTGCCAGCAGAGCCGGCCCGGGGTATCTGCAGTACGAGCAGTACTTC.

The chain carries TRBV11-2 and TRBJ1-6, with D uncertain. CDR3 length: 13 amino acids. The germline V gene has CDR1 SGHAT and CDR2 FQNNGV. V gave up 5 bases and J gave up 7 bases, with 9 bases separating them. This CDR3 is CASSQSINSPLHF. The CDR3 bases are TGTGCCAGCAGCCAGTCAATCAATTCACCCCTCCACTTT.

This CDR3 is CASSSRGGGETQYF. The CDR3 region has the DNA TGCGCCAGCAGCTCCAGAGGGGGTGGAGAGACCCAGTACTTC. V gene TRBV5-1 combines with J gene TRBJ2-5; D is perhaps TRBD1 (6 bases). The CDR3 is 14 amino acids. The V and J ends lost 3 bases and 4 bases respectively, with 13 bases between them. Looked up from germline, CDR1 is SGHRS and CDR2 is YFSETQ.

The V call is TRBV6-5, the J call TRBJ2-7; TRBD1 is a possible D gene (6 bases). Germline CDR1 is MNHEY and CDR2 is SVGAGI. The CDR3 has 16 amino acids. The V gene lost 2 bases and the J gene lost 3 bases, with 17 bases spanning the gap. CDR3 in amino acids: CASSYTLQGTVYEQYF. Here the CDR3 DNA reads TGTGCCAGCAGTTACACCCTACAGGGTACGGTCTACGAGCAGTACTTC.

The table lists this clone with a count of one. The genes are TRBV7-9 and TRBJ2-7, with D perhaps matching TRBD1 (7 bases). CDR1 is SEHNR, CDR2 FQNEAQ, per germline (reference sequence). The CDR3 totals 12 residues. Between the trimmed V and J ends, which lost 5 bases and 4 bases, there was a span of 9 bases. Here the CDR3 DNA reads TGTGCCAGCAGCCAGGGGGGATACGAGCAGTACTTC. Protein sequence: CASSQGGYEQYF.

This clone showed up just once. The rearrangement joins TRBV7-9 to TRBJ1-1; 7 bases map to TRBD1. The CDR3 has 16 amino acids. Losses at the gene ends were 2 bases for V and 5 bases for J; bases not matched to a gene: 11. Looked up from germline, CDR1 is SEHNR and CDR2 is FQNEAQ (reference sequence). The CDR3 DNA reads TGTGCCAGCAGCTTACAAGCGGGCGCAGGGGGGACTGAAGCTTTCTTT. This codes for CASSLQAGAGGTEAFF. Full variable domain (outside the CDR3, taken from reference TRBV7-9 and TRBJ1-1): DTGVSQNPRHKITKRGQNVTFRCDPISEHNRLYWYRQTLGQGPEFLTYFQNEAQLEKSRLLSDRFSAERPKGSFSTLEIQRTEQGDSAMYLCASSLQAGAGGTEAFFGQGTRLTVV.